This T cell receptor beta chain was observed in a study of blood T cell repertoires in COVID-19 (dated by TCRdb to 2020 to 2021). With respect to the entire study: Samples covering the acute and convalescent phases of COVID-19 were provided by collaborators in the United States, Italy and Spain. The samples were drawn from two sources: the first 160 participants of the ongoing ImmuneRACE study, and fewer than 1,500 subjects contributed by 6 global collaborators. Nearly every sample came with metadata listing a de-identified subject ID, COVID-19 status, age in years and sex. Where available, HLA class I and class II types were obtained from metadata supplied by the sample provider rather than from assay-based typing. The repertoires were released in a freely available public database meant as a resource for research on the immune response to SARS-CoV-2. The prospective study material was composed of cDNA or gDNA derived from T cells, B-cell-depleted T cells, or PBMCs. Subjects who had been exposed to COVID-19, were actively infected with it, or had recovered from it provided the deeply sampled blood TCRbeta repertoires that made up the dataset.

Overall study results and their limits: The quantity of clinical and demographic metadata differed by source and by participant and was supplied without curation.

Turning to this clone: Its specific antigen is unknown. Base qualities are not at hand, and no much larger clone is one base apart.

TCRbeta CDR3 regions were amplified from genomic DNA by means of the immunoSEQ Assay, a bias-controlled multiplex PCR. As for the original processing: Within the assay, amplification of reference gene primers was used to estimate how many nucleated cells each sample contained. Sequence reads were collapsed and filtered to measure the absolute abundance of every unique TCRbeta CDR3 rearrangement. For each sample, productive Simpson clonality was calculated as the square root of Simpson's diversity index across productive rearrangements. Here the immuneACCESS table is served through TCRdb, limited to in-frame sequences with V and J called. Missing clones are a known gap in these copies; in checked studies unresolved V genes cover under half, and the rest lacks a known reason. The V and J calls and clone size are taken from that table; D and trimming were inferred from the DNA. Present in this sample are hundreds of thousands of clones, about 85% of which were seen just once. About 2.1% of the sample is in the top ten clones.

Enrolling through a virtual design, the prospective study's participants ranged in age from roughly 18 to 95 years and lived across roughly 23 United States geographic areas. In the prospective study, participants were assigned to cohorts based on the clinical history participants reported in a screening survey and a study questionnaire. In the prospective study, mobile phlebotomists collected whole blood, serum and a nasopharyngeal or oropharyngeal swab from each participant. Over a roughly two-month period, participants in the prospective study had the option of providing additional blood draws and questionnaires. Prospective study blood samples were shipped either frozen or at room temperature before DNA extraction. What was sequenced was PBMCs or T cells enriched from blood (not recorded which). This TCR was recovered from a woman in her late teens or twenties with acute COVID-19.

The CDR3 here reads CASSTIGPAGDTQYF. The DNA reads TGTGCCAGTAGTACAATCGGACCTGCGGGGGATACGCAGTATTTT. The chain is encoded by TRBV19 joined to TRBJ2-3; possibly the D gene is TRBD2, per 6 matching bases. CDR1 is given as LNHDA and CDR2 as SQIVND, both from the germline V gene (reference sequence). V was cut back by 4 bases and J by 6 bases, leaving a gap of 17 bases between them. Counted from cysteine to phenylalanine, this CDR3 has 15 amino acids. The CDR3 DNA has 45 bases and is translated from base 1.